The source of this T cell receptor (beta chain) is a study of T cell repertoires in cytomegalovirus infection. Overall study: Both a matching HLA type and CMV infection were indicated by public TCR beta signatures.

Comments on this clonotype: Its specificity is unknown. The junction shows a germline mismatch at one end, possibly a read error.

General observations from the study: The ex vivo response was dominated by HLA-C-restricted CMV-specific TCR beta clonotypes.

TCRdb analysed the reads with MiXCR anew, one entry per CDR3 protein. The data show approximately 500,000 distinct CDR3 sequences, with about 15% seen just once and 24% held by the top ten. The CDR3 is 16 residues long. Germline V gene lookup returns CDR1 SGHVT and CDR2 SQSDAQ. Specimen: CD8+ T cells from PBMCs. The sequence was obtained from a human donor in good health (CMV status not recorded). Some clones in this sample may be carry-over from other donors' samples. The chain combines TRBV7-4 with TRBJ1-4, with D perhaps matching TRBD1 (5 bases). CDR3 protein: CASRPRAGQTNEKMFF. The CDR3 coding sequence is TGTGCCAGCAGACCCCGGGCAGGGCAAACTAATGAAAAAATGTTTTTT.